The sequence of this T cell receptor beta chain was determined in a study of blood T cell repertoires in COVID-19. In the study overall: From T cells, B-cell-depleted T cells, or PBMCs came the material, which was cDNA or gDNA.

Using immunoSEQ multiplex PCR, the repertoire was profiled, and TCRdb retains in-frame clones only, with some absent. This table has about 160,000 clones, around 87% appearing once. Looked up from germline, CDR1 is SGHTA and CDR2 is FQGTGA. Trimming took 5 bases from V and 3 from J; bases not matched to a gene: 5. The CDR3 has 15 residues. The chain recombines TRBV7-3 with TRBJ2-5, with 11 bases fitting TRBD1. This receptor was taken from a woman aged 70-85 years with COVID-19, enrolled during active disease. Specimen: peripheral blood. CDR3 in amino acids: CASSDGQGAKETQYF. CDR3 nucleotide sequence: TGTGCCAGCAGCGACGGACAGGGGGCGAAAGAGACCCAGTACTTC.